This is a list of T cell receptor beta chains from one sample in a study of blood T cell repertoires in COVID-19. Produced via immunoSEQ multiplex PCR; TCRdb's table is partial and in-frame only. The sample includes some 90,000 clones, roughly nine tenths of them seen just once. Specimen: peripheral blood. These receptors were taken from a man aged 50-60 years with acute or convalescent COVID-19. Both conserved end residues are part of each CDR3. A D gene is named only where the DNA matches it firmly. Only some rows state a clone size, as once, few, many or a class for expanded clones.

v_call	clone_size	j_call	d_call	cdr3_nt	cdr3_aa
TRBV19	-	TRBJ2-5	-	TGTGCCACCCACCAGGGAGAGACCCAGTACTTC	CATHQGETQYF
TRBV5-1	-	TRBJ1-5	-	TGCGCCAGCAGTCGTTCGGCAGGGGCAGATCAGCCCCAGCATTTT	CASSRSAGADQPQHF
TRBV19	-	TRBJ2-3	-	TGTGCCAGTAGTATTGGCGGCTCGCAGTCTACGCAGTATTTT	CASSIGGSQSTQYF
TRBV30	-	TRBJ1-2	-	TGTGCCTGGAGTGTACGGGAGGGGGGCTGGGGCTACACCTTC	CAWSVREGGWGYTF
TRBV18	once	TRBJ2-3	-	TGTGCCAGCTCACCACCACAGGGTGGGTCAGATACGCAGTATTTT	CASSPPQGGSDTQYF
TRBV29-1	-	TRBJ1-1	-	TGCAGCGGGGGGGGCATGAACACTGAAGCTTTCTTT	CSGGGMNTEAFF
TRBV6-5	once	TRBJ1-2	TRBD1	TGTGCCAGCAGTTTCCAACAGGGGGCTCGGGGCTACACCTTC	CASSFQQGARGYTF
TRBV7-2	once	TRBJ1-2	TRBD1	TGTGCCAGCAGTTACAGGGGCCAATATGGCTACACCTTC	CASSYRGQYGYTF
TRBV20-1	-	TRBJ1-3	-	TGCAGTGCTAGTATAGGGGGAACTGGAAACACCATATATTTT	CSASIGGTGNTIYF
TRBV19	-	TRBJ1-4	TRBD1	TGTGCCAGTAGCGTGACAGGGGGCAGTGAAAAACTGTTTTTT	CASSVTGGSEKLFF
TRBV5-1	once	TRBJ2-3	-	TGCGCCAGCAGCTTGGCCGGGGTCCCCACAGATACGCAGTATTTT	CASSLAGVPTDTQYF
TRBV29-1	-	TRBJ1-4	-	TGCAGCGTTGTCCCGGGGTCAAAAGGGAGCGAGGTTTTT	CSVVPGSKGSEVF
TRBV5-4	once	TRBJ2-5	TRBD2	TGTGCCAGCAGTTCAAGCGGGGGGCCTGGGGCCCAGTACTTC	CASSSSGGPGAQYF
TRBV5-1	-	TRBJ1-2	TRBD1	TGCGCCAGCAGCTTGGATGGCAGGGGGTATGGCTACACCTTC	CASSLDGRGYGYTF